A single sample is the source of the 21 T cell receptor beta chains below, sequenced in a study of shared clonotypes between healthy human individuals. TCRdb's copy holds only in-frame clones and misses some; the assay was immunoSEQ multiplex PCR. The repertoire consists of roughly 760,000 clones, with roughly 70% occurring once and the leading ten covering approximately 1.7%. Sequenced input: memory CD4+ T cells sorted from blood. Subset described: CD45RA-negative fraction. These TCRs come from a woman under 40 in good health.

The V call is TRBV7-3, the J call TRBJ2-5; D is uncertain. Germline V gene lookup returns CDR1 SGHTA and CDR2 FQGTGA. V gave up 2 bases and J gave up 1 base, with 8 bases separating them. This CDR3 is built from 14 residues. The CDR3 is CASSLGPTQETQYF. The CDR3 DNA follows: TGTGCCAGCAGCTTAGGGCCGACCCAAGAGACCCAGTACTTC.

In its sample, this clone was seen once. The chain recombines TRBV14 with TRBJ1-5; TRBD1 agrees at 10 bases. V gave up 11 bases and J gave up 5 bases; unmatched junction bases: 6. The CDR3 sequence is 13 residues long. Germline assignment: CDR1 SGHDN and CDR2 FVKESK. As DNA, the CDR3 is TGTGCCGGGGGACAGGGGCGTCATCAGCCCCAGCATTTT. Protein product: CAGGQGRHQPQHF.

This clone was seen once. The chain has TRBV30 and TRBJ2-5; TRBD1 matches 7 bases. J gave up 6 bases and V 3 bases, and 13 bases lay outside the gene matches. This CDR3 region has 15 residues. Germline CDR1 is GTSNPN and CDR2 is SVGIG (reference sequence). This chain's CDR3 is CAWSPGTDWGKTQYF. The DNA of the CDR3 is TGTGCCTGGAGCCCCGGGACAGACTGGGGAAAGACCCAGTACTTC.

This chain uses TRBV19 with TRBJ2-6; 8 positions agree with TRBD1. This CDR3 spans 17 amino acids. The V gene end was trimmed by 7 bases and the J gene end by 1 base; junction bases not matched to a gene: 9. CDR1 and CDR2 from the germline V gene are LNHDA and SQIVND (reference sequence). This CDR3 reads CASTPWTGRSGANVLTF. CDR3 bases: TGTGCCAGTACCCCGTGGACAGGGAGGTCTGGGGCCAACGTCCTGACTTTC.

Only a few counts were recorded for this clone. The sample contains more than one DNA sequence encoding this CDR3. This CDR3 reads CASSLTSGNTIYF. CDR3 nucleotides: TGTGCCAGCAGCCTGACCTCTGGAAACACCATATATTTT. This chain links TRBV5-4 with TRBJ1-3; D is unclear. Germline-derived CDR1 and CDR2 are SGHNT and YYREEE (reference sequence). V lost 4 bases and J 0 bases, leaving 5 bases between the germline ends. The CDR3 has 13 amino acids.

V is TRBV10-3 and J is TRBJ2-3, with TRBD2 matching over 9 bases. The CDR3 runs to 17 residues. The trim removed 9 bases at V and 4 bases at J, leaving 17 bases unmatched. Germline CDR1 reads ENHRY; CDR2 reads SYGVKD. The CDR3 region has the DNA TGTGCCATAGGAAACGAAAAGGGACTAGCTAGGTCAGATACGCAGTATTTT. As protein: CAIGNEKGLARSDTQYF.

This chain connects TRBV11-2 to TRBJ2-1; no firm D call. Looked up from germline, CDR1 is SGHAT and CDR2 is FQNNGV. Trimming removed 1 base from V and 4 bases from J, with 8 bases in between. The CDR3 has 14 residues. DNA of the CDR3: TGTGCCAGCAGCTTAGTTTTGGGATACAATGAGCAGTTCTTC. This encodes CASSLVLGYNEQFF.

J is TRBJ2-2 and V is TRBV4-2, with 11 nucleotides matching TRBD2. The CDR3 has 18 residues. Germline CDR1 is LGHNA and CDR2 is YNFKEQ. With V trimmed by 3 bases and J by 2 bases, 8 bases remained unmatched. The CDR3: CASSQEAGTSGNTGELFF. The CDR3 DNA reads as TGTGCCAGCAGCCAGGAGGCCGGGACTAGCGGAAACACCGGGGAGCTGTTTTTT.

The rearrangement joins TRBV4-2 to TRBJ2-3, with 13 bases matching TRBD2. There are 17 residues in the CDR3. From germline, CDR1 is LGHNA and CDR2 YNFKEQ. The V and J ends lost 0 bases and 2 bases, in that order; junction bases with no gene match: 2. The CDR3 protein is CASSQEGTSGITDTQYF. DNA for the CDR3: TGTGCCAGCAGCCAAGAGGGGACTAGCGGGATCACAGATACGCAGTATTTT.

This clone appeared once. The rearrangement uses TRBV2 and TRBJ2-3; D might be TRBD1 (5 bases). Germline values: CDR1 SNHLY, CDR2 FYNNEI. Trimming shortened V by 8 bases and J by 10 bases, and 16 bases separated the two germline ends. The CDR3 length is 12 residues. CDR3 bases: TGTGCCAGCTACGAAAGGGGAACCCCGCAGTATTTT. Protein product: CASYERGTPQYF.

J is TRBJ2-3 and V is TRBV7-2; 13 bases map to TRBD2. The CDR3 totals 16 residues. V lost 5 bases and J lost 4; bases outside the gene matches: 6. Germline V gene data show CDR1 as SGHTA and CDR2 as FQGNSA. CDR3 DNA: TGTGCCAGCAGCCGGACTAGCGGGAGTGGGGCAGATACGCAGTATTTT. Its translation is CASSRTSGSGADTQYF.

This sequence joins TRBV23-1 and TRBJ2-3; D unclear. TRBV23-1 is recorded as an ORF, its role being uncertain. V lost 10 bases and J 4 bases, leaving 18 bases between the germline ends. The CDR3 loop spans 14 amino acids. This CDR3 is CATGECATPDTQYF. CDR3 in DNA: TGCGCCACCGGAGAGTGCGCAACCCCAGATACGCAGTATTTT.

The J gene is TRBJ1-2, the V gene TRBV5-4; D unclear. Germline CDR1 SGHNT, CDR2 YYREEE (reference sequence). The CDR3 has 14 amino acids. Trimming stripped 0 bases from V and 4 bases from J, with 10 bases between. The CDR3 sequence is CASSLAAEGYGYTF. For the CDR3, the DNA is TGTGCCAGCAGCTTGGCCGCAGAGGGCTATGGCTACACCTTC.

The genes are TRBV4-1 and TRBJ2-5; 7 nucleotides align to TRBD2. The end of the DNA is better explained by TRBJ2-7, so the J call may be wrong. The CDR3 has 16 amino acids. CDR1 and CDR2 from the germline V gene are MGHRA and YSYEKL. The CDR3 spells CASSQEGPSGDYEQYF. CDR3 DNA sequence: TGCGCCAGCAGCCAAGAGGGGCCTAGCGGAGACTACGAGCAGTACTTC.

The chain carries TRBV5-4 and TRBJ2-5; 11 bases are a match to TRBD2. V was pared by 1 base and J by 12 bases, with 8 bases of the junction left unmatched. CDR3 length: 14 amino acids. Germline values: CDR1 SGHNT, CDR2 YYREEE (reference sequence). The CDR3 nucleotides read TGTGCCAGCAGCTTGAGTAGCGGGAGGGGGTCCGAGTACTTC. It codes for CASSLSSGRGSEYF. Drawing the rest from reference TRBV5-4 and TRBJ2-5, the complete variable domain is ETGVTQSPTHLIKTRGQQVTLRCSSQSGHNTVSWYQQALGQGPQFIFQYYREEENGRGNFPPRFSGLQFPNYSSELNVNALELDDSALYLCASSLSSGRGSEYFGPGTRLLVL.

This clone was picked up one time. This rearrangement joins TRBV5-1 to TRBJ2-5; D call uncertain. The V and J ends lost 4 bases and 4 bases respectively, with 14 bases between them. CDR3 length: 14 residues. The germline gives CDR1 SGHRS, CDR2 YFSETQ. Written as DNA, the CDR3 is TGCGCCAGCAGCCGGCAAGACTCAGGAGAGACCCAGTACTTC. As protein: CASSRQDSGETQYF.

The CDR3 DNA reads as TGTGCCAGCAGCCAAGGGACAGGGACGTTGCAGTTCTTC. Translating gives CASSQGTGTLQFF. This chain uses TRBV14 with TRBJ2-1; TRBD1 matches at 8 bases. V lost 1 base, J lost 12 bases, and 5 bases stayed unmatched. The CDR3 runs 13 residues. Germline-derived CDR1 and CDR2 are SGHDN and FVKESK.

V gene TRBV7-8 combines with J gene TRBJ2-2; 7 positions match TRBD1. Germline V CDR1 and CDR2: SGHVS, FQNEAQ. The ends lost 5 bases at V and 0 bases at J; junction bases unmatched: 9. There are 17 residues in the CDR3. Here the CDR3 DNA reads TGTGCCAGCAGCCGGGACAGTGAACCTACGAACACCGGGGAGCTGTTTTTT. This translates into CASSRDSEPTNTGELFF.

The V gene is TRBV15, the J gene TRBJ2-5, with 11 bases identical to TRBD2. Germline V lookup: CDR1 LNHNV, CDR2 YYDKDF (reference sequence). V trimming: 4 bases; J trimming: 6 bases; junction bases outside the gene matches: 13. This CDR3 is built from 17 residues. CDR3 loop: CATSKVLAGGPQKTQYF. CDR3 sequence (DNA): TGTGCCACCAGCAAGGTTTTAGCGGGAGGGCCGCAGAAGACCCAGTACTTC.

This clone was picked up one time. CDR3 DNA: TGCGCCAGCAGCTGGGGACAGGCCACCTACGAGCAGTACTTC. Amino acid sequence: CASSWGQATYEQYF. The chain links TRBV4-1 to TRBJ2-7; 8 bases match TRBD1. CDR3 length: 14 amino acids. From germline, CDR1 is MGHRA and CDR2 YSYEKL. V shed 5 bases and J 2 bases; nucleotides not matched to a gene: 5.

This clone was seen once. The rearrangement links TRBV2 to TRBJ2-1, with a possible D match to TRBD1 (6 bases). The CDR3 loop spans 11 amino acids. Germline CDR1 and CDR2: SNHLY and FYNNEI. V lost 11 bases, J lost 9 bases, and 14 bases lay in between. This CDR3 reads CAGTGLGEQFF. The CDR3 DNA is TGTGCCGGCACAGGGCTTGGTGAGCAGTTCTTC.